This entry describes one TCR beta chain. This entry belongs to a study of blood T cell repertoires in COVID-19. Looking at the study overall: Spain, Italy and the United States supplied samples that represented acute and convalescent COVID-19. PBMCs, B-cell-depleted T cells, or T cells provided the cDNA or gDNA that made up the material.

As handled by the study authors: Reference gene primer amplification gave estimated nucleated cell counts. Here immunoSEQ multiplex PCR was the method, and the copy in TCRdb shows in-frame clones only, minus some. That table supplies the V and J calls and clone size; D and trimming were determined from the DNA. The repertoire holds some 110,000 clones, with roughly 88% as singletons. The CDR3 is 15 residues long. Trimming stripped 7 bases from V and 9 bases from J, with 27 bases between. From germline, CDR1 is SQVTM and CDR2 ANQGSEA. The J gene is TRBJ2-5, the V gene TRBV29-1; a possible D gene is TRBD2 (6 bases). Input material: peripheral blood. The sequence came from a human donor in a cohort sampled during active COVID-19. CDR3 protein: CSATEGQRDLRAQYF. DNA of the CDR3: TGCAGCGCGACGGAGGGGCAAAGGGATCTACGAGCCCAGTACTTC.